The clone carrying this TCR beta chain was seen just once. Clones were sequenced by immunoSEQ multiplex PCR, and TCRdb holds only the in-frame ones, with some missing. The sample carries 130,000 or so clones, 80% to 95% recorded once. Germline V gene data show CDR1 as WNHNN and CDR2 as SYGVQD (reference sequence). Trimming cost V 4 bases and J 7 bases, with 8 bases left between them. The CDR3 has 12 amino acids. The sample is drawn from a study of control samples from healthy donors and cancer patients. Sequenced input: blood. The chain couples TRBV10-1 to TRBJ2-1, with D tentatively TRBD1 (5 bases). This TCR was recovered from a man between 40 and 49 years old in good health. The CDR3 DNA sequence: TGCGCCAGCAGTGCCCAGGGTAATGAGCAGTTCTTC. Its protein product is CASSAQGNEQFF.